This T cell receptor (beta chain) derives from a study of beta chain features in type 1 diabetes. This clone was seen a handful of times. Its antigen is undetermined. The isolated RNA, all of it, was reverse transcribed, so expressed TCRB transcripts were what got sequenced. Using immunoSEQ multiplex PCR, the repertoire was profiled, and TCRdb retains in-frame clones only, with some absent. In the table there are 620,000 or so clones, roughly 15% of which are singletons. The CDR3 runs 16 residues. After removal of 4 bases from V and 5 bases from J, the junction contained 10 bases not matched to a gene. Germline V gene lookup returns CDR1 SGDLS and CDR2 YYNGEE. Study-level findings and limits: Fewer insertions but more deletions were seen at VDJ junctions in type 1 diabetes patients.

The chain joins TRBV9 to TRBJ2-3, with 10 nucleotides matching TRBD2. Sequencing was done on a sample of naive CD4+ T cells from blood. The receptor was derived from a man aged 18-30 years in good health. As DNA, the CDR3 is TGTGCCAGCAGCCCCCACTCAGCGGGGGGGCAAGATACGCAGTATTTT. Translation: CASSPHSAGGQDTQYF.